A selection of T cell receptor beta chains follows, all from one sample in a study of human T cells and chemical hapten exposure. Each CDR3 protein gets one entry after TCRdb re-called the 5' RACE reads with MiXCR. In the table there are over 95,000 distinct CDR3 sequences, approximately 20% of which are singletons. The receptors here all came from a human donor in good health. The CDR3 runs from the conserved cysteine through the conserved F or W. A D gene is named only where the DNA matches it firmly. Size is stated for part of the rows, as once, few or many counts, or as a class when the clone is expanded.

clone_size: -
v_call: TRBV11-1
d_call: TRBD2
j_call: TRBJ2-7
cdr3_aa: CASSSIAGPSYEQYF
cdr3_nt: TGTGCCAGCAGCTCTATAGCGGGACCCTCCTACGAGCAGTACTTC

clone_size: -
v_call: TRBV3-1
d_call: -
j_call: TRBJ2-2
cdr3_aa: CASSRGLGGGVTGELFF
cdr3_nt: TGTGCCAGCAGCCGGGGACTCGGAGGCGGTGTCACCGGGGAGCTGTTTTTT

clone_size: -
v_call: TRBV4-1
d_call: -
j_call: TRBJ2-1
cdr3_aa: CASSQSVLAGYNEQFF
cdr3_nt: TGCGCCAGCAGCCAATCAGTCCTCGCGGGGTACAATGAGCAGTTCTTC

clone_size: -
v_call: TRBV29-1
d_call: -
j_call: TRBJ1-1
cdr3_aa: CSGRNRAEAFF
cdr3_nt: TGCAGCGGGCGTAACCGGGCCGAAGCTTTCTTT

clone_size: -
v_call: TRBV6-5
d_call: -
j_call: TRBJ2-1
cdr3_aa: CASNYGNEQFF
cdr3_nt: TGTGCCAGCAACTACGGCAATGAGCAGTTCTTC

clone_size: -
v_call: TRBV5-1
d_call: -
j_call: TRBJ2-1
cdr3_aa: CASSSTRLDYNEQFF
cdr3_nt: TGCGCCAGCAGCTCAACTAGACTAGACTACAATGAGCAGTTCTTC

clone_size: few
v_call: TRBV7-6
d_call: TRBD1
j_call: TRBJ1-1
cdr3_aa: CASSLWGQGSTEAFF
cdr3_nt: TGTGCCAGCAGCCTGTGGGGACAGGGTTCCACTGAAGCTTTCTTT

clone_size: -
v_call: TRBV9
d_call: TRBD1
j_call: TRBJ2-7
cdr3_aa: CASSVAGTGDYEQYF
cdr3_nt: TGTGCCAGCAGCGTAGCGGGGACAGGGGACTACGAGCAGTACTTC

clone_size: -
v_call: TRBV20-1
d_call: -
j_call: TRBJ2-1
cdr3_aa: CSASRPGTSLEQFF
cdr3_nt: TGCAGTGCTAGCCGTCCCGGGACCTCACTCGAGCAGTTCTTC

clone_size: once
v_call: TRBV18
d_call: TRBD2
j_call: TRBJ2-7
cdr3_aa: CASSLYSGSVYEQYF
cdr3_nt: TGTGCCAGCTCGCTATATAGCGGGAGTGTGTACGAGCAGTACTTC

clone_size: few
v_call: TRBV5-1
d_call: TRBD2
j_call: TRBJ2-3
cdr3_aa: CASKERGNTDTQYF
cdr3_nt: TGCGCCAGCAAGGAGCGGGGGAACACAGATACGCAGTATTTT

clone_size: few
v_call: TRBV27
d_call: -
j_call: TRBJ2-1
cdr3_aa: CASSLIGTGDRLEQFF
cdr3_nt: TGTGCCAGCAGTTTGATCGGGACCGGGGATCGATTAGAGCAGTTCTTC

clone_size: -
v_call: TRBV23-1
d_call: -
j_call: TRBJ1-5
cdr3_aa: CASSHRGAPRDQPQHF
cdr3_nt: TGCGCCAGCAGTCACCGGGGGGCCCCTAGGGATCAGCCCCAGCATTTT

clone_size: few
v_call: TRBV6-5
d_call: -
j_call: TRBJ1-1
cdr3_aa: CASSSTGSNTEAFF
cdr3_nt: TGTGCCAGCAGTTCTACGGGGTCGAACACTGAAGCTTTCTTT

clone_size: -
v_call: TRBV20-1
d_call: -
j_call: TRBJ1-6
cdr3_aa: CSASSSYNSPLHF
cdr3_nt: TGCAGTGCTAGTAGCTCCTATAATTCACCCCTCCACTTT

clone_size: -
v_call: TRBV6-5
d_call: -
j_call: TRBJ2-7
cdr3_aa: CASSFLGTRHEQYF
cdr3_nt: TGTGCCAGCAGTTTTTTAGGAACGAGGCACGAGCAGTACTTC

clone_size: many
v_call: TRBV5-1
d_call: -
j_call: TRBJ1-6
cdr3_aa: CASSLGSWDSPLHF
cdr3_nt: TGCGCCAGCAGCTTGGGAAGCTGGGATTCACCCCTCCACTTT

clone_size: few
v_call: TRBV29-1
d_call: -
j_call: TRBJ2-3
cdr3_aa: CSVDFGSADTQYF
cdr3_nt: TGCAGCGTTGACTTCGGGTCCGCAGATACGCAGTATTTT

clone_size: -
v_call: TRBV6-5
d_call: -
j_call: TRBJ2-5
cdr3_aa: CASSYSGPETQYF
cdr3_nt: TGTGCCAGCAGTTATTCCGGGCCAGAGACCCAGTACTTC

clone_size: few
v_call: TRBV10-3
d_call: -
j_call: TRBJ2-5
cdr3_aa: CAISEFTGAGGETQYF
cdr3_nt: TGTGCCATCAGTGAGTTTACCGGGGCAGGAGGAGAGACCCAGTACTTC

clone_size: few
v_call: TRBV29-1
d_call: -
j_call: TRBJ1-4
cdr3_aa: CGYSVLNEKLFF
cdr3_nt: TGCGGCTACAGCGTACTTAATGAAAAACTGTTTTTT

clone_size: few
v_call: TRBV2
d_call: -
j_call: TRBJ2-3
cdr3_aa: CASSAGREATQYF
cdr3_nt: TGTGCCAGCAGTGCGGGACGCGAAGCTACGCAGTATTTT

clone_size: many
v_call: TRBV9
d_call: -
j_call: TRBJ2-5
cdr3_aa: CASSVELGTRETQYF
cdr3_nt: TGTGCCAGCAGCGTAGAGTTAGGGACCCGGGAGACCCAGTACTTC

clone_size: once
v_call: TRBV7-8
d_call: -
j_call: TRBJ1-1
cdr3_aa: CASIPTRLMNTEAFF
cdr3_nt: TGTGCCAGCATCCCTACCCGGTTGATGAACACTGAAGCTTTCTTT

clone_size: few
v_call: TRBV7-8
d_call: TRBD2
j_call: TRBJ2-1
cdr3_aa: CASSRTSGSNEQFF
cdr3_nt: TGTGCCAGCAGCCGGACTAGCGGGTCTAATGAGCAGTTCTTC

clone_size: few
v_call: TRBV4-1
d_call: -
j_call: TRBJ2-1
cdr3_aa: CASSQEGGLPDRNEQFF
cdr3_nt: TGCGCCAGCAGCCAAGAGGGGGGACTCCCTGACCGCAATGAGCAGTTCTTC

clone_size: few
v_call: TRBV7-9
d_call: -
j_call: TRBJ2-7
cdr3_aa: CASSREGEQYF
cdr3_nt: TGTGCCAGCAGCCGAGAGGGCGAGCAGTACTTC

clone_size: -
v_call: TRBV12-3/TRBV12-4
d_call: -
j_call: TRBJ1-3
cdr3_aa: CASKQGYTIYF
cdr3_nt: TGTGCCAGCAAGCAGGGTTACACCATATATTTT

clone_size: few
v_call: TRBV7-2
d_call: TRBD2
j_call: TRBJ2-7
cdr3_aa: CASSRTSHYEQYF
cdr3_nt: TGTGCCAGCAGCCGGACTAGCCACTACGAGCAGTACTTC

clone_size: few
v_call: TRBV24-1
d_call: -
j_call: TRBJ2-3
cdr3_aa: CATSAATSTDTQYF
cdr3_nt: TGTGCCACCAGTGCAGCGACTAGCACAGATACGCAGTATTTT

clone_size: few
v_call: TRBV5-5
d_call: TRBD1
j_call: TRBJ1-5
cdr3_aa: CASSLRQGRDPQHF
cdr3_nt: TGTGCCAGCAGCTTAAGACAGGGACGTGATCCCCAGCATTTT

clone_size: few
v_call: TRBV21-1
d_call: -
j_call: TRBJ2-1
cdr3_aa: CASSKVGPLRERSYNEQFF
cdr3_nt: TGTGCCAGCAGCAAAGTTGGCCCGTTGCGGGAACGCTCCTACAATGAGCAGTTCTTC

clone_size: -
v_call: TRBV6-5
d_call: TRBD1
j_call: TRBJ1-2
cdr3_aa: CASSPTGAGPYGYTF
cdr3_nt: TGTGCCAGCAGTCCGACAGGGGCGGGTCCCTATGGCTACACCTTC

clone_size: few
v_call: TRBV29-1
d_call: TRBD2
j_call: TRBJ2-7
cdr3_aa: CSVVVAGRAAYEQYF
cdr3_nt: TGCAGCGTTGTGGTAGCGGGTAGAGCCGCCTACGAGCAGTACTTC

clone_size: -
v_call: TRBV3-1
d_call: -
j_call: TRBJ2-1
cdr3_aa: CASQDPGNEQFF
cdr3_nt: TGTGCCAGTCAGGACCCGGGGAATGAGCAGTTCTTC

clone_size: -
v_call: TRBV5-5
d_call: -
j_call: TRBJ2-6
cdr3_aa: CASSERQGSGANVLTF
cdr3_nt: TGTGCCAGCAGCGAACGCCAGGGATCTGGGGCCAACGTCCTGACTTTC

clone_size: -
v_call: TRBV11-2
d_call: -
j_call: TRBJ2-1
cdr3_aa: CASSLERAEVGEQFF
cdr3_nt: TGTGCCAGCAGCTTAGAGAGGGCCGAGGTGGGTGAGCAGTTCTTC

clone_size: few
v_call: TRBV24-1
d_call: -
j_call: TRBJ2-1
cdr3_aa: CATSAGPLYNEQFF
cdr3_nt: TGTGCCACCAGTGCGGGGCCCCTATACAATGAGCAGTTCTTC

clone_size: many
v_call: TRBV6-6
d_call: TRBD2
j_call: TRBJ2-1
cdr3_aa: CASSPGLGSYNEQFF
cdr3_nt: TGTGCCAGCAGCCCTGGACTAGGGTCGTACAATGAGCAGTTCTTC

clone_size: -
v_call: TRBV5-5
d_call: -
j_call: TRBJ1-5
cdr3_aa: CASSLGPDGPWEPQHF
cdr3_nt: TGTGCCAGCAGCTTGGGGCCAGATGGGCCCTGGGAACCCCAGCATTTT

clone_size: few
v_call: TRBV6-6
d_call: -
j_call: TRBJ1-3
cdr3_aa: CASRGAINSGNTIYF
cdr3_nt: TGTGCCAGCAGGGGAGCCATTAACTCTGGAAACACCATATATTTT

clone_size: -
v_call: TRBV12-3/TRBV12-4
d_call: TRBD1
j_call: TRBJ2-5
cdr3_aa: CASRGQVGTQYF
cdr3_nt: TGTGCCAGCAGAGGACAGGTCGGGACCCAGTACTTC

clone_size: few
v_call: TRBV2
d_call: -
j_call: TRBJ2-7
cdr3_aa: CASTEAPPRYEQYF
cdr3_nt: TGTGCCAGCACTGAAGCCCCTCCCCGCTACGAGCAGTACTTC

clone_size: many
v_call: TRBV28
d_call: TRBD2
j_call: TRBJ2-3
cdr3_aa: CASSLAGEADTQYF
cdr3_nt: TGTGCCAGCAGTTTAGCGGGAGAGGCAGATACGCAGTATTTT

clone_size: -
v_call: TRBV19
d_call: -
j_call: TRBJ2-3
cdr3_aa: CASSIPGTQYF
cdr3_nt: TGTGCCAGTAGTATTCCGGGTACGCAGTATTTT

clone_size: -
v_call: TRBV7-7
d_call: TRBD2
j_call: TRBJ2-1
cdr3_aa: CASSPPGGGNNEQFF
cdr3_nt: TGTGCTAGCAGCCCCCCGGGAGGCGGAAACAATGAGCAGTTCTTC

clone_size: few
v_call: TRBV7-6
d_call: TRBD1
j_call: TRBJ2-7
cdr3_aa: CASSVLRGRLNEQYF
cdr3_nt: TGTGCCAGCAGCGTCCTCAGGGGGCGCTTAAACGAGCAGTACTTC

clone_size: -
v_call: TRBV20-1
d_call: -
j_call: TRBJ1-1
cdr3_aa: CSAREGGTEAFF
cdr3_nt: TGCAGTGCTAGGGAAGGGGGAACTGAAGCTTTCTTT

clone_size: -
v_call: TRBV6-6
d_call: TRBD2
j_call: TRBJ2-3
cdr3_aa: CASRGVAGVAMGTDTQYF
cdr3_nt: TGTGCCAGCAGGGGGGTAGCGGGAGTGGCAATGGGGACAGATACGCAGTATTTT

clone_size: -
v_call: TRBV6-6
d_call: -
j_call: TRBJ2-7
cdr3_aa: CASGQLTYEQYF
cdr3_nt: TGTGCCAGCGGACAGCTAACCTACGAGCAGTACTTC

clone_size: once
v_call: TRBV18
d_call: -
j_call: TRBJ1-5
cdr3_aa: CASSPAGPNQPQHF
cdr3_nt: TGTGCCAGCTCACCAGCAGGACCCAATCAGCCCCAGCATTTT

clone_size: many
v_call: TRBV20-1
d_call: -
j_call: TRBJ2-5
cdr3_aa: CSAHGRVSKTQYF
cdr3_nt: TGCAGTGCCCACGGGCGGGTTTCTAAGACCCAGTACTTC